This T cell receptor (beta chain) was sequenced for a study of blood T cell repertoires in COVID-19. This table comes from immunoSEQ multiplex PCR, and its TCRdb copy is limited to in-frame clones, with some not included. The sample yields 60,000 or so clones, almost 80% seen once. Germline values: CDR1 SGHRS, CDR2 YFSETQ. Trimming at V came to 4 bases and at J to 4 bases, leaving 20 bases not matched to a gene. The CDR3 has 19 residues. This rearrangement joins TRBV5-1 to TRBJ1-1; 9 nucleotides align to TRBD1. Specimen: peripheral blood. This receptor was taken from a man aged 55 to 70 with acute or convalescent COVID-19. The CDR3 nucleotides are TGCGCCAGCAGCGTGCCTTTTCCGGGACAGGGTCTATCGAGCACTGAAGCTTTCTTT. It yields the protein CASSVPFPGQGLSSTEAFF.